The T cell receptor beta chain described here comes from a study of cytomegalovirus exposure and HLA in healthy donors. Study context: Early released data comprised tens of millions of unique TCRs from HLA-typed donors.

The V gene's germline CDR1 is MGHRA and CDR2 YSYEKL. Trimming shortened V by 0 bases and J by 2 bases, and 13 bases separated the two germline ends. The length of the CDR3 is 16 residues. The PCR ran on 60 Vbeta and 13 Jbeta primers. The protocol was immunoSEQ multiplex PCR, while the TCRdb copy is restricted to in-frame clones and leaves out a portion. The data hold about 110,000 clones, with approximately 82% observed a single time. In the case of this clone: Its specificity is not known. Because the CDR3 is missing its conserved closing phenylalanine or tryptophan, this is likely a read error.

Study-level results: The investigators catalogued 150 or so TCR beta chains as cytomegalovirus-associated.

The TCR was taken from a man aged 25 to 45 in good health and CMV-seropositive. This rearrangement joins TRBV4-1 to TRBJ1-1; a possible D gene is TRBD1 (5 bases). The sample consisted of PBMCs. CDR3 DNA: TGCGCCAGCAGCCAAGATGCCCGGGGGTTAAACACTGAAGCTTTCCTT. This encodes CASSQDARGLNTEAFL.